This T cell receptor (beta chain) derives from a study of blood T cell repertoires in COVID-19. Study information: Sites in the United States, Italy and Spain provided acute and convalescent COVID-19 samples. Nucleic acid was either cDNA or gDNA, and it came from T cells, B-cell-depleted T cells, or PBMCs.

CDR3 size: 13 residues. V gave up 5 bases and J gave up 1 base, with 8 bases separating them. CDR1 SGHTA and CDR2 FQGNSA come from the germline V gene. Assay used: immunoSEQ multiplex PCR; TCRdb lists only in-frame clones, some missing. The sample includes about 50,000 clones, roughly 90% of them seen just once. V gene TRBV7-2 combines with J gene TRBJ1-1; D remains unclear. This clonotype was obtained from a human donor in a cohort sampled during active COVID-19. The specimen sequenced was peripheral blood. The CDR3 region has the DNA TGTGCCAGCAGCCTGACGGGGAACACTGAAGCTTTCTTT. Protein: CASSLTGNTEAFF.